The T cell receptor beta chain described here comes from a study of PD-1 blockade in classical Hodgkin lymphoma. The CDR3 has 16 amino acids. J gave up 2 bases and V 1 base, and 5 bases lay outside the gene matches. Germline V CDR1 and CDR2: PRHDT, FYEKMQ (reference sequence). A few counts support this clone. Generated by immunoSEQ multiplex PCR, the TCRdb table keeps only in-frame clones and is missing some. Of 11,000 to 15,000 clones listed, about 82% are singletons. Time point here: cycle 4 day 1 (C4D1), after 5 to 7 weeks of nivolumab. Brentuximab vedotin exposure varied among the patients, all of whom had relapsed after autologous stem cell transplantation.

J is TRBJ2-5 and V is TRBV13, with 9 bases identical to TRBD2. Here the sequenced sample was peripheral blood mononuclear cells (PBMCs), taken before the fourth cycle of nivolumab. This TCR was sampled from a human donor with classical Hodgkin lymphoma. This CDR3 reads CASSLVSGGFQETQYF. The CDR3 DNA sequence: TGTGCCAGCAGCTTAGTAAGCGGGGGGTTTCAAGAGACCCAGTACTTC.